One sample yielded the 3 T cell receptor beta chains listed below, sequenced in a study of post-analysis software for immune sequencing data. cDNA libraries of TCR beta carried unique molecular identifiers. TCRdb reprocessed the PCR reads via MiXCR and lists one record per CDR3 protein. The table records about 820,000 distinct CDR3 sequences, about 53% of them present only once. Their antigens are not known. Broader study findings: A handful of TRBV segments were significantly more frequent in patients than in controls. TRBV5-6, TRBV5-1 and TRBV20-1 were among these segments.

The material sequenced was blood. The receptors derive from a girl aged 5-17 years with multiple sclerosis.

CDR3: CASSSPTWQGAGNIQYF. DNA of the CDR3: TGTGCCAGCAGCTCCCCGACGTGGCAGGGGGCAGGGAACATTCAGTACTTC. The chain couples TRBV7-2 to TRBJ2-4; 8 positions match TRBD1. Trimming removed 4 bases from V and 7 bases from J; junction bases left unmatched: 15. Germline CDR1 is SGHTA and CDR2 is FQGNSA. This CDR3 has 17 residues.

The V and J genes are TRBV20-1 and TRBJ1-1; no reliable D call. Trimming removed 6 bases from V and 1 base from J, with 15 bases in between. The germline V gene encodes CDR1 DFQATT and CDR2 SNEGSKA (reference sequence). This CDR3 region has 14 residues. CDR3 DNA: TGCAGTGCCCCCCCGCTCTATACGAACACTGAAGCTTTCTTT. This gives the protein CSAPPLYTNTEAFF.

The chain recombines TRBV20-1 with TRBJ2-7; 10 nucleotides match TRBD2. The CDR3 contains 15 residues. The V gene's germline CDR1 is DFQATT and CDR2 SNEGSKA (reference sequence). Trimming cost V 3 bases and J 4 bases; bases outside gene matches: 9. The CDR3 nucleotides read TGCAGTGCTAGCTCCACTAGCGGGATACTTTACGAGCAGTACTTC. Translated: CSASSTSGILYEQYF.